This T cell receptor (beta chain) originates from a study of blood T cell repertoires in COVID-19. Across the study: The analysed material was cDNA or gDNA that came from T cells, B-cell-depleted T cells, or PBMCs.

Germline CDR1 LGHNA, CDR2 YNFKEQ. V shed 2 bases and J 1 base; nucleotides not matched to a gene: 8. The CDR3 is made up of 17 amino acids. Authors' processing steps: Researchers report that nucleated cell counts were estimated from reference gene primer amplification. Clones were read by immunoSEQ multiplex PCR, and TCRdb kept only the in-frame ones, dropping some. The V and J calls and clone size were taken over from that table, and D and trimming were inferred from the DNA. This sample has hundreds of thousands of clones, with more than 75% found just once. The material sequenced was peripheral blood. The chain couples TRBV4-2 to TRBJ2-3; 8 nucleotides match TRBD2. This TCR was sampled from a woman in her 30s who had recovered from COVID-19. CDR3 protein: CASSQYGGAGRTDTQYF. The CDR3 DNA sequence: TGTGCCAGCAGCCAATACGGGGGGGCCGGGCGCACAGATACGCAGTATTTT.